A single sample gave rise to the 27 T cell receptor beta chains below, sequenced in a study of blood T cell repertoires in COVID-19. Measured with immunoSEQ multiplex PCR; TCRdb has only the in-frame clones, and not every one. The sample carries about 270,000 clones, approximately 92% recorded once. Material for sequencing was PBMCs or T cells enriched from blood (not recorded which). These receptors were taken from a woman aged 18-29 years who had recovered from COVID-19.

The genes are TRBV3-1 (or the pseudogene TRBV3-2) and TRBJ1-2, with a weak D call TRBD1 (6 bases). CDR1 is LGHDT, CDR2 YNNKEL, per germline (reference sequence). V lost 1 base to trimming and J lost 6 bases, with 12 bases between them. The CDR3 runs to 14 residues. The CDR3 DNA reads TGTGCCAGCAGCCAAGGGACAGCTTATGATGGCTACACCTTC. Its translation is CASSQGTAYDGYTF.

The DNA of the CDR3 is TGTGCCAGCCGACAGGGGAGGGTGGGAACTGAAGCTTTCTTT. Its translation: CASRQGRVGTEAFF. The chain employs TRBV27 and TRBJ1-1, with TRBD1 identical over 8 bases. The CDR3 is made up of 14 amino acids. V shed 8 bases, J shed 5 bases, and the junction held 10 bases outside the gene matches. Germline loops: CDR1 MNHEY, CDR2 SMNVEV (reference sequence).

This sequence joins TRBV27 and TRBJ1-2, with D possibly TRBD1 on 5 matching bases. CDR3 length: 14 residues. CDR1 MNHEY and CDR2 SMNVEV come from the germline V gene (reference sequence). V lost 2 bases and J lost 8, with 15 bases in between. CDR3 nucleotide sequence: TGTGCCAGCAGTTTACTTGGGACTGCAAACGGCTACACCTTC. It is translated as CASSLLGTANGYTF.

The V and J genes are TRBV10-2 and TRBJ1-4; D is undetermined. Deletions cut 10 bases from V and 7 bases from J, with 13 bases between. Germline V gives CDR1 WSHSY, CDR2 SAAADI. The CDR3 covers 12 residues. The CDR3 loop is CATRPGGEKLFF. Here the CDR3 DNA reads TGCGCCACCCGCCCGGGAGGTGAAAAACTGTTTTTT.

This clone occurred once. V usage is TRBV7-5 and J usage is TRBJ2-1; TRBD2 is the table's D call, not checked against the DNA. TRBV7-5 is noted as a pseudogene. The CDR3 loop spans 19 amino acids. CDR3: CARSLAAGGGLSSYNEQFF. The CDR3 region has the DNA TGTGCCAGAAGCTTAGCGGCTGGCGGGGGGCTGAGCTCCTACAATGAGCAGTTCTTC.

The chain joins TRBV28 to TRBJ1-2; perhaps TRBD1 as D (6 bases). Trimming left V 2 bases short and J 10 bases short, with 11 bases between. The CDR3 runs to 12 residues. Germline V lookup: CDR1 MDHEN, CDR2 SYDVKM. Here the CDR3 reads CASSLVGQPYTF. CDR3 in DNA: TGTGCCAGCAGTTTAGTCGGACAGCCCTACACCTTC.

The chain combines TRBV18 with TRBJ1-1; 7 bases agree with TRBD1. The germline V gene has CDR1 KGHSH and CDR2 LQKENI. V shed 6 bases, J shed 1 base, and the junction held 8 bases outside the gene matches. The CDR3 totals 15 residues. CDR3 coding DNA: TGTGCCAGCTCTCGCGAGGACAGGTGGAACACTGAAGCTTTCTTT. Residues: CASSREDRWNTEAFF.

The chain combines TRBV7-9 with TRBJ2-2; D may be TRBD2 (6 bases). The CDR3 sequence is 14 residues long. The germline V gene encodes CDR1 SEHNR and CDR2 FQNEAQ (reference sequence). Trimming pared 5 bases from V and 6 bases from J, leaving 13 bases between. CDR3 coding DNA: TGTGCCAGCAGCCTCCTCAGGGACTCCGGGGAGCTGTTTTTT. Its protein product is CASSLLRDSGELFF.

The genes are TRBV3-1 (or the pseudogene TRBV3-2) and TRBJ1-3; the D gene is possibly TRBD1 (5 bases). Germline CDR1 reads LGHDT; CDR2 reads YNNKEL (reference sequence). This CDR3 is built from 14 residues. Between the trimmed V and J ends, which lost 3 bases and 2 bases, there was a span of 8 bases. CDR3 in amino acids: CASSQQGTGNTIYF. The CDR3 nucleotides are TGTGCCAGCAGCCAGCAGGGCACTGGAAACACCATATATTTT.

The chain's CDR3 is CASSFVGQENEKLFF. CDR3 in DNA: TGTGCCAGCAGTTTCGTAGGACAGGAGAATGAAAAACTGTTTTTT. The chain employs TRBV27 and TRBJ1-4; 7 bases agree with TRBD1. V was clipped by 3 bases and J by 5 bases; unmatched bases: 6. Germline assignment: CDR1 MNHEY and CDR2 SMNVEV (reference sequence). CDR3 length: 15 amino acids.

The chain links TRBV6-1 to TRBJ1-6; D remains ambiguous. The CDR3 runs to 15 residues. CDR1 and CDR2 from the germline V gene are MNHNS and SASEGT. Trimming removed 1 base at V and 0 bases at J, with 4 bases between. The CDR3: CASSEVSSYNSPLHF. DNA for the CDR3: TGTGCCAGCAGTGAAGTTAGCTCCTATAATTCACCCCTCCACTTT.

The chain couples TRBV18 to TRBJ2-7, with a tentative D call TRBD1 (6 bases). Trimming stripped 4 bases from V and 0 bases from J, with 16 bases between. The CDR3 contains 16 residues. The germline CDR1 and CDR2 sequences are KGHSH and LQKENI. CDR3: CASSRKDRRSSYEQYF. The CDR3 DNA follows: TGTGCCAGCTCACGAAAGGACAGACGGAGCTCCTACGAGCAGTACTTC.

The rearrangement uses TRBV9 and TRBJ2-3; 8 bases map to TRBD2. The length of the CDR3 is 16 residues. With 0 bases clipped from V and 2 bases from J, the junction kept 5 bases outside the gene matches. Germline V gene data show CDR1 as SGDLS and CDR2 as YYNGEE. The CDR3 region has the DNA TGTGCCAGCAGCGTAGGTGTAGCGGGGCACACAGATACGCAGTATTTT. Translating gives CASSVGVAGHTDTQYF.

This chain's CDR3 is CAISGSTGAKIGEQYF. The CDR3 nucleotides are TGTGCCATCAGTGGAAGTACAGGGGCTAAGATTGGGGAGCAGTACTTC. V and J are TRBV10-3 and TRBJ2-7, with 7 nucleotides matching TRBD1. CDR3 length: 16 amino acids. J was trimmed by 7 bases and V by 4 bases; bases with no gene match: 16. Germline V gene sequence: CDR1 ENHRY, CDR2 SYGVKD.

The chain uses TRBV6-5 and TRBJ1-2; 8 bases agree with TRBD1. CDR1 is MNHEY, CDR2 SVGAGI, per germline. J gave up 3 bases and V 5 bases, and 8 bases lay outside the gene matches. This CDR3 contains 15 residues. Here the CDR3 DNA reads TGTGCCAGCAGTCCCCTCTTGGACAGGGACTATGGCTACACCTTC. Amino acids: CASSPLLDRDYGYTF.

The chain couples TRBV7-9 to TRBJ1-5; TRBD1 is a possible D gene (5 bases). The V gene lost 2 bases and the J gene lost 2 bases, with 10 bases spanning the gap. In germline, CDR1 is SEHNR, CDR2 FQNEAQ (reference sequence). The CDR3 spans 15 residues. The CDR3 DNA is TGTGCCAGCAGCTTAATAGGGGAAGGCAATCAGCCCCAGCATTTT. Its protein product is CASSLIGEGNQPQHF. Combining the CDR3 with reference TRBV7-9 and TRBJ1-5 gives the whole variable domain DTGVSQNPRHKITKRGQNVTFRCDPISEHNRLYWYRQTLGQGPEFLTYFQNEAQLEKSRLLSDRFSAERPKGSFSTLEIQRTEQGDSAMYLCASSLIGEGNQPQHFGDGTRLSIL.

The J gene is TRBJ2-3, the V gene TRBV5-1; 12 positions agree with TRBD2. The CDR3 has 16 residues. Germline values: CDR1 SGHRS, CDR2 YFSETQ. Germline trimming cut 7 bases from V and 3 bases from J; bases unmatched to any gene: 9. The CDR3 here is CASAYRLAGVTDTQYF. The CDR3 region has the DNA TGCGCCAGCGCCTACCGACTAGCGGGGGTTACAGATACGCAGTATTTT.

The chain employs TRBV2 and TRBJ2-1; TRBD1 agrees at 10 bases. Germline CDR1 and CDR2: SNHLY and FYNNEI. This CDR3 region has 18 residues. The trim removed 4 bases at V and 7 bases at J, leaving 16 bases unmatched. CDR3 residues: CASSVRDRGYVSVNEQFF. The CDR3 nucleotides read TGTGCCAGCAGTGTGAGGGACAGGGGATATGTGAGTGTAAATGAGCAGTTCTTC.

J is TRBJ2-3 and V is TRBV18, with D perhaps TRBD1 (5 bases). The CDR3 is 16 residues long. Trimming took off 3 bases at V and 2 bases at J, with 15 bases between the two ends. Germline CDR1 KGHSH, CDR2 LQKENI. CDR3: CASSPFDRQFTDTQYF. CDR3 DNA sequence: TGTGCCAGCTCACCCTTCGACAGACAGTTCACAGATACGCAGTATTTT.

This sequence joins TRBV19 and TRBJ1-6, with 9 bases that match TRBD1. V gave up 6 bases and J gave up 7 bases; unmatched junction bases: 10. CDR1 LNHDA and CDR2 SQIVND come from the germline V gene (reference sequence). The CDR3 extends over 16 amino acids. The chain's CDR3 is CASSLARGTGNSPLHF. The CDR3 DNA reads as TGTGCCAGTAGCCTCGCGAGAGGGACAGGGAATTCACCCCTCCACTTT.

This clone has just a few counts. The chain combines TRBV25-1 with TRBJ2-2; the match to TRBD1 covers 8 bases. V shed 3 bases, J shed 4 bases, and the junction held 4 bases outside the gene matches. The CDR3 contains 15 residues. Germline CDR1 MGHDK, CDR2 SYGVNS. The CDR3 protein is CASSERQGLTGELFF. DNA of the CDR3: TGTGCCAGCAGTGAGCGACAGGGGCTCACCGGGGAGCTGTTTTTT.

V is TRBV27 and J is TRBJ1-1, with D hard to call. The V end lost 4 bases, the J end lost 4 bases, and 10 bases lay between the germline ends. The CDR3 is 13 residues long. Germline CDR1 reads MNHEY; CDR2 reads SMNVEV (reference sequence). CDR3 amino acids: CASSWLRGTEAFF. In nucleotides, the CDR3 is TGTGCCAGCAGTTGGCTCCGGGGCACTGAAGCTTTCTTT.

The DNA for the CDR3 is TGTGCCAGCAGCTTCCACCCGATCCGGGTTCTCTATGGCTACACCTTC. Residues: CASSFHPIRVLYGYTF. The V gene is TRBV7-8, the J gene TRBJ1-2; no reliable D call. The CDR3 spans 16 residues. V lost 3 bases and J 4 bases, leaving 18 bases between the germline ends. Germline assignment: CDR1 SGHVS and CDR2 FQNEAQ. Full variable domain (missing parts from reference TRBV7-8 and TRBJ1-2): GAGVSQSPRYKVAKRGQDVALRCDPISGHVSLFWYQQALGQGPEFLTYFQNEAQLDKSGLPSDRFFAERPEGSVSTLKIQRTQQEDSAVYLCASSFHPIRVLYGYTFGSGTRLTVV.

The table lists this clone with a count of one. This chain uses TRBV27 with TRBJ1-5, with D perhaps matching TRBD1 (6 bases). This CDR3 comprises 12 residues. The V end lost 5 bases, the J end lost 7 bases, and 9 bases lay between the germline ends. Per germline, CDR1 MNHEY and CDR2 SMNVEV (reference sequence). The CDR3 DNA is TGTGCCAGCAGTGAAAGGGGGCAGCCCCAGCATTTT. Protein sequence: CASSERGQPQHF.

The chain has TRBV2 and TRBJ2-1; 7 nucleotides align to TRBD2. The V gene end was trimmed by 7 bases and the J gene end by 4 bases; junction bases not matched to a gene: 16. Per the germline V gene, CDR1 is SNHLY and CDR2 is FYNNEI. The CDR3 loop spans 17 amino acids. The DNA for the CDR3 is TGTGCCAGCACGGGAGGTTCGGGGAGGGAGAGATACAATGAGCAGTTCTTC. Protein sequence: CASTGGSGRERYNEQFF.

The chain couples TRBV3-1 (or the pseudogene TRBV3-2) to TRBJ2-3, with 9 bases fitting TRBD2. Germline V gene lookup returns CDR1 LGHDT and CDR2 YNNKEL (reference sequence). The CDR3 consists of 16 residues. V lost 2 bases to trimming and J lost 1 base; unmatched junction nucleotides: 4. The CDR3 DNA reads TGTGCCAGCAGCCAATTTATAGCGGGGGGCACAGATACGCAGTATTTT. It yields the protein CASSQFIAGGTDTQYF.

J is TRBJ1-2 and V is TRBV19; 12 bases are shared with TRBD1. CDR1 and CDR2 (germline): LNHDA, SQIVND (reference sequence). Trimming cost V 9 bases and J 0 bases; bases outside gene matches: 5. This CDR3 is 15 amino acids long. CDR3 sequence: CASRDRGPTNYGYTF. Here the CDR3 DNA reads TGTGCCAGCCGGGACAGGGGGCCAACTAACTATGGCTACACCTTC.